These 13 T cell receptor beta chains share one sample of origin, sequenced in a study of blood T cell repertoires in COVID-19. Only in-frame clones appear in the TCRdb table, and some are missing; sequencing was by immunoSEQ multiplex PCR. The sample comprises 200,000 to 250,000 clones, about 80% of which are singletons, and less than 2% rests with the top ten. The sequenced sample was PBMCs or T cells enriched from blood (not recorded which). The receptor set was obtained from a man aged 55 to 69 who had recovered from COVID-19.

The CDR3 DNA reads TGTGCCAGCTCACCAAGAGGACACTCCTACGAGCAGTACTTC. It encodes CASSPRGHSYEQYF. The rearrangement joins TRBV18 to TRBJ2-7, with D maybe TRBD1 (5 bases). The CDR3 contains 14 residues. V lost 2 bases, J lost 0 bases, and 8 bases lay in between. Germline CDR1 reads KGHSH; CDR2 reads LQKENI.

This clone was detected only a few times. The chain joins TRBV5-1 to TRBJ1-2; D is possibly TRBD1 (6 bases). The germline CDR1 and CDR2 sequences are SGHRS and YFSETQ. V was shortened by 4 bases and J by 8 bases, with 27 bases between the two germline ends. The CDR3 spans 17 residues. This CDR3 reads CASSPDLNPGGAEGYTF. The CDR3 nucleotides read TGCGCCAGCAGCCCGGATTTAAATCCTGGGGGGGCTGAGGGCTACACCTTC.

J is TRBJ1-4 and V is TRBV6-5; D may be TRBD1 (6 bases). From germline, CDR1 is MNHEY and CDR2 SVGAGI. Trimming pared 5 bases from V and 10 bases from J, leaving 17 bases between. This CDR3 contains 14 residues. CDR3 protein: CASSPNRELRKLFF. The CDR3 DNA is TGTGCCAGCAGTCCCAACAGGGAATTGCGAAAACTGTTTTTT.

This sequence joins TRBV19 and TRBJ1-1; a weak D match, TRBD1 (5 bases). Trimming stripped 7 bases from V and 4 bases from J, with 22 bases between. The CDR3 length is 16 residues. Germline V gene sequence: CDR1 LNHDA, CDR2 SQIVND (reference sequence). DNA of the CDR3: TGTGCCAGTAAGGGGTCAGGTGAAGGGCGAGGCACTGAAGCTTTCTTT. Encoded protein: CASKGSGEGRGTEAFF.

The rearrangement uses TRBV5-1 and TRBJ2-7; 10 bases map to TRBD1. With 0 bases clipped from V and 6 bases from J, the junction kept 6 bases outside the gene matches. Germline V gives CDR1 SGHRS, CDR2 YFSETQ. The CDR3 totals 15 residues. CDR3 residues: CASSLDVTGGAEQYF. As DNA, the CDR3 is TGCGCCAGCAGCTTGGATGTGACAGGGGGCGCCGAGCAGTACTTC.

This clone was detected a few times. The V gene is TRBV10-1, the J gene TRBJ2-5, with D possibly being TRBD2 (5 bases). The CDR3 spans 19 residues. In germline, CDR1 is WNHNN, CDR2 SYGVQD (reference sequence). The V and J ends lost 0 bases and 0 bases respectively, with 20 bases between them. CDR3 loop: CASSESKAGRSKYQETQYF. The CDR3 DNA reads TGCGCCAGCAGTGAGTCGAAGGCGGGCAGGTCGAAGTACCAAGAGACCCAGTACTTC.

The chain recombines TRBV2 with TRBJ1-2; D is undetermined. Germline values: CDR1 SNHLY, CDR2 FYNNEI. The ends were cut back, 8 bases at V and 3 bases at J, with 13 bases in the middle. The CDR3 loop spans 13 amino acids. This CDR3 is CASPGWRDYGYTF. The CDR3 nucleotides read TGTGCCAGCCCGGGTTGGAGAGACTATGGCTACACCTTC.

In DNA form, the CDR3 reads TGTGCCAGCAGCTTGGCACTACCCACAGATACGCAGTATTTT. Translation: CASSLALPTDTQYF. The chain recombines TRBV5-8 with TRBJ2-3; D is uncertain. V lost 0 bases to trimming and J lost 2 bases, with 7 bases between them. This CDR3 is built from 14 residues. Germline V gene data show CDR1 as SGHTS and CDR2 as YDEGEE.

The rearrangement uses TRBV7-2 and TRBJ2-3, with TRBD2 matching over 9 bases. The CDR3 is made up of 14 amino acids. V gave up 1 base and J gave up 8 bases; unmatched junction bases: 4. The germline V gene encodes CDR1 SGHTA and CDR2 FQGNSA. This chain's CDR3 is CASSLVLRGGTQYF. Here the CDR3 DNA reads TGTGCCAGCAGCTTAGTCCTGCGGGGGGGTACGCAGTATTTT.

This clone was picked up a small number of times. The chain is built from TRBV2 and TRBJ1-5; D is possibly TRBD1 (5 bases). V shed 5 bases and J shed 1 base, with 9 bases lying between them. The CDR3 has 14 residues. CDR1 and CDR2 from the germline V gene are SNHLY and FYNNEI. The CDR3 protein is CASSTGGSNQPQHF. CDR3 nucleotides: TGTGCCAGCAGTACAGGTGGGAGCAATCAGCCCCAGCATTTT.

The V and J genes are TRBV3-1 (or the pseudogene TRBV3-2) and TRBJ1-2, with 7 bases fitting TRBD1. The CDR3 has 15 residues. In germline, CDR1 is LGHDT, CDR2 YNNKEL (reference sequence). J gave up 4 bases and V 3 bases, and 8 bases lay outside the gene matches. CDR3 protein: CASSHGTEGVYGYTF. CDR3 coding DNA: TGTGCCAGCAGCCACGGGACAGAGGGGGTCTATGGCTACACCTTC.

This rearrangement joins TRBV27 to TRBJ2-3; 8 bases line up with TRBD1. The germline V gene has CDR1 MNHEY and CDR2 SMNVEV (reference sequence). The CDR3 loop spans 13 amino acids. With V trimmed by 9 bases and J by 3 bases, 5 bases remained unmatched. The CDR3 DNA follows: TGTGCCAGTCTTGACAGGGGTACAGATACGCAGTATTTT. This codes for CASLDRGTDTQYF.

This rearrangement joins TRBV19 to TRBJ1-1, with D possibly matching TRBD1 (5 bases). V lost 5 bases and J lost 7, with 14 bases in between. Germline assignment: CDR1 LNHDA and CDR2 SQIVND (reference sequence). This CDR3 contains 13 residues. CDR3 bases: TGTGCCAGTAGTCCACCCTCGGGGGGTGAAGCTTTCTTT. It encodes CASSPPSGGEAFF.